Each of the 15 T cell receptor beta chains below was sequenced from the same sample in a study of T-cell reconstitution after alpha-beta-depleted transplantation in children. Unique molecular identifiers were incorporated into the prepared TCRbeta library. Each CDR3 protein is one row after TCRdb ran MiXCR on the PCR reads. The sample lists about 980,000 distinct CDR3 sequences, about 29% occurring once. The sequencing used PBMCs, mostly from graft donor cells, collected 360 days after TCRalphabeta/CD19-depleted stem cell transplant. The receptors were sampled from a boy in the first two years of life who had a stem cell transplant for SCID, so the T cells may come from the graft donor.

This CDR3 is CASRLLEGTDTQYF. For the CDR3, the DNA is TGCGCCAGCAGACTCCTGGAGGGCACAGATACGCAGTATTTT. V gene TRBV5-1 combines with J gene TRBJ2-3; tentative D call: TRBD2 (5 bases). The V gene lost 5 bases and the J gene lost 1 base, with 11 bases spanning the gap. CDR3 size: 14 residues. Germline V gene data show CDR1 as SGHRS and CDR2 as YFSETQ.

The V and J genes are TRBV30 and TRBJ1-2; 9 bases agree with TRBD1. The CDR3 is 13 amino acids. The V gene's germline CDR1 is GTSNPN and CDR2 SVGIG (reference sequence). V shed 5 bases, J shed 4 bases, and the junction held 5 bases outside the gene matches. CDR3 in amino acids: CAWQGQGTYGYTF. CDR3 nucleotide sequence: TGTGCCTGGCAGGGACAGGGAACCTATGGCTACACCTTC. Looking up the rest from reference TRBV30 and TRBJ1-2 gives the full variable domain: SQTIHQWPATLVQPVGSPLSLECTVEGTSNPNLYWYRQAAGRGLQLLFYSVGIGQISSEVPQNLSASRPQDRQFILSSKKLLLSDSGFYLCAWQGQGTYGYTFGSGTRLTVV.

This chain uses TRBV6-1 with TRBJ1-5; no clear D. The CDR3 contains 17 residues. Germline CDR1 reads MNHNS; CDR2 reads SASEGT. V lost 6 bases to trimming and J lost 9 bases, with 27 bases between them. This chain's CDR3 is CASRISREGPRGWPQHF. DNA of the CDR3: TGTGCCAGCAGAATTAGTAGGGAGGGCCCAAGAGGTTGGCCCCAGCATTTT.

The chain carries TRBV9 and TRBJ2-2, with 9 bases identical to TRBD1. CDR3 size: 15 residues. In germline, CDR1 is SGDLS, CDR2 YYNGEE. V dropped 0 bases and J dropped 3; count of bases not matched to a gene: 0. The chain's CDR3 is CASSVGDRDTGELFF. The DNA of the CDR3 is TGTGCCAGCAGCGTAGGGGACAGGGACACCGGGGAGCTGTTTTTT.

This chain connects TRBV29-1 to TRBJ2-1; D might be TRBD1 (5 bases). Trimming cost V 7 bases and J 2 bases, with 12 bases left between them. Germline assignment: CDR1 SQVTM and CDR2 ANQGSEA. This CDR3 spans 13 amino acids. The CDR3 reads CSGAGPPYNEQFF. CDR3 sequence (DNA): TGCAGCGGGGCAGGGCCCCCCTACAATGAGCAGTTCTTC.

V gene TRBV6-2 or TRBV6-3 combines with J gene TRBJ2-7, with TRBD2 matching 9 bases. The V segment lost 6 bases and the J segment 2 bases; nucleotides outside the gene matches: 5. The CDR3 spans 14 residues. Germline CDR1 and CDR2: MNHEY and SVGEGT. CDR3 in amino acids: CASRLSGGPYEQYF. CDR3 in DNA: TGTGCCAGCAGACTTAGCGGGGGACCCTACGAGCAGTACTTC.

The rearrangement links TRBV10-3 to TRBJ1-1; the match to TRBD1 covers 7 bases. V lost 6 bases, J lost 11 bases, and 18 bases stayed unmatched. The CDR3 contains 15 residues. Germline V gene sequence: CDR1 ENHRY, CDR2 SYGVKD. CDR3 in amino acids: CAISPPVAQGVGAFF. CDR3 DNA: TGTGCCATCAGCCCCCCGGTGGCGCAGGGGGTCGGCGCTTTCTTT.

This clonotype showed up just a few times. This chain connects TRBV5-1 to TRBJ2-7, with a tentative D call TRBD2 (6 bases). Germline CDR1 reads SGHRS; CDR2 reads YFSETQ. The CDR3 is made up of 16 amino acids. The V and J ends lost 0 bases and 2 bases respectively, with 15 bases between them. The CDR3 protein is CASSLAPSGLPYEQYF. The CDR3 DNA sequence: TGCGCCAGCAGCTTGGCCCCCAGCGGACTACCCTACGAGCAGTACTTC.

The gene calls are TRBV20-1 and TRBJ2-7; possibly TRBD2 for D (6 bases). Germline V gene lookup returns CDR1 DFQATT and CDR2 SNEGSKA (reference sequence). Deletions cut 6 bases from V and 0 bases from J, with 12 bases between. The CDR3 length is 13 residues. The CDR3 coding sequence is TGCAGTGCGGCGGGACCGAACTCCTACGAGCAGTACTTC. Translated, it gives CSAAGPNSYEQYF.

This clonotype was seen repeatedly, ten times or more. As DNA, the CDR3 is TGTGCCAGCAGCTTAACAGTTTTTCTTGGGGATTCACCCCTCCACTTT. Translation gives CASSLTVFLGDSPLHF. This sequence joins TRBV5-6 and TRBJ1-6; D not certain. This CDR3 comprises 16 residues. V was cut by 2 bases and J by 8 bases, with 17 bases left in between. Germline assignment: CDR1 SGHDT and CDR2 YYEEEE.

CDR3 nucleotide sequence: TGTGCCAGCAGCTTTTCCAACCAGCGGGGGGGCCAAGAGCAGTTCTTC. Translation gives CASSFSNQRGGQEQFF. The V and J genes are TRBV7-8 and TRBJ2-1; 10 nucleotides line up with TRBD2. Germline V gene lookup returns CDR1 SGHVS and CDR2 FQNEAQ. The CDR3 spans 16 residues. V was clipped by 3 bases and J by 10 bases; unmatched bases: 12. The full variable domain, completed using reference TRBV7-8 and TRBJ2-1, is GAGVSQSPRYKVAKRGQDVALRCDPISGHVSLFWYQQALGQGPEFLTYFQNEAQLDKSGLPSDRFFAERPEGSVSTLKIQRTQQEDSAVYLCASSFSNQRGGQEQFFGPGTRLTVL.

This clonotype was recorded a few times. This chain uses TRBV9 with TRBJ1-5; a possible D gene is TRBD1 (6 bases). From germline, CDR1 is SGDLS and CDR2 YYNGEE. This CDR3 has 14 amino acids. The germline V and J ends were trimmed by 1 base and 3 bases, with 8 bases remaining between them. CDR3 sequence: CASSVTGFNQPQHF. CDR3 bases: TGTGCCAGCAGCGTAACAGGGTTCAATCAGCCCCAGCATTTT.

The V and J genes are TRBV10-3 and TRBJ2-3; the D gene is possibly TRBD1 (7 bases). Germline V gene sequence: CDR1 ENHRY, CDR2 SYGVKD. The CDR3 spans 15 residues. Trimming cost V 4 bases and J 0 bases, with 11 bases left between them. CDR3 residues: CAISAQGGSTDTQYF. The DNA of the CDR3 is TGTGCCATCAGTGCTCAGGGGGGAAGCACAGATACGCAGTATTTT.

V is TRBV29-1 and J is TRBJ2-2; unclear D gene. The ends were cut back, 4 bases at V and 4 bases at J, with 10 bases in the middle. The CDR3 totals 13 residues. Germline-derived CDR1 and CDR2 are SQVTM and ANQGSEA. The CDR3 DNA follows: TGCAGCGTTGTAGGCTTTTCCACCGGGGAGCTGTTTTTT. Translated: CSVVGFSTGELFF.

V and J are TRBV12-3 or TRBV12-4 and TRBJ1-1; 7 nucleotides line up with TRBD1. The ends lost 4 bases at V and 7 bases at J; junction bases unmatched: 9. This CDR3 is built from 14 residues. CDR3 amino acids: CASSSRLGGSEAFF. CDR3 in DNA: TGTGCCAGCAGTTCCCGACTAGGGGGCAGTGAAGCTTTCTTT.